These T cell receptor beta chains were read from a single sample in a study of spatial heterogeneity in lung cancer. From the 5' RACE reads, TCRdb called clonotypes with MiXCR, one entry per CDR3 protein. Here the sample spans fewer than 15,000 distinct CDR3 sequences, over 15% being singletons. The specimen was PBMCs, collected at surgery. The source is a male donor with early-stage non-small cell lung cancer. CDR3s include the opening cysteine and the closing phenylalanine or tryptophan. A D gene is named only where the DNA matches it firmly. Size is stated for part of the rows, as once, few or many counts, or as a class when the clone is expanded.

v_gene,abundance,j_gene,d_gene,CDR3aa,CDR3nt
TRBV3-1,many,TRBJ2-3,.,CASSQESFYTDTQYF,TGTGCCAGCAGCCAAGAGTCCTTTTACACAGATACGCAGTATTTT
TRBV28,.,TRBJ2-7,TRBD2,CASRRTSGRGRLSYEQYF,TGTGCCAGCAGAAGGACTAGCGGGAGGGGCCGCCTCTCCTACGAGCAGTACTTC
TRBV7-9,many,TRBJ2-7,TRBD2,CASSLGLGGYEQYF,TGTGCCAGCAGCTTGGGACTAGGAGGGTACGAGCAGTACTTC
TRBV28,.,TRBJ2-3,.,CASRSAGTSDTQYF,TGTGCCAGCAGGTCGGCCGGGACATCGGATACGCAGTATTTT
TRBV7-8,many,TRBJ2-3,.,CASSLRSPRDSTDTQYF,TGTGCCAGCAGCTTACGATCCCCTCGGGACAGCACAGATACGCAGTATTTT
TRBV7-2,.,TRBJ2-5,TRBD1,CASSSPGQGGETQYF,TGTGCCAGCAGCTCACCGGGACAGGGGGGAGAGACCCAGTACTTC
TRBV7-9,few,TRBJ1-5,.,CASSLAQIGNQPQHF,TGTGCCAGCAGCTTAGCGCAGATTGGCAATCAGCCCCAGCATTTT
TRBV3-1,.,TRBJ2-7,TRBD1,CASSQEAPGGSYEQYF,TGTGCCAGCAGCCAAGAGGCCCCAGGGGGCTCCTACGAGCAGTACTTC
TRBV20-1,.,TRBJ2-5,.,CSARVRGVEETQYF,TGCAGTGCTAGGGTCAGGGGTGTTGAAGAGACCCAGTACTTC
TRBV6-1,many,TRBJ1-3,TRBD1,CASSGWTGGASGNTIYF,TGTGCCAGCAGTGGTTGGACAGGGGGCGCCTCTGGAAACACCATATATTTT
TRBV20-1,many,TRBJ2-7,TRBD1,CSARRQGKWYEQYF,TGCAGTGCTAGAAGACAGGGGAAGTGGTACGAGCAGTACTTC
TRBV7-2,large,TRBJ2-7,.,CASSLDGTLDEQYF,TGTGCCAGCAGCTTAGACGGGACATTGGACGAGCAGTACTTC
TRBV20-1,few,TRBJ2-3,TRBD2,CSARKRTSGSADTQYF,TGCAGTGCTAGGAAGAGGACTAGCGGGAGCGCAGATACGCAGTATTTT
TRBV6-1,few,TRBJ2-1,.,CASIRGFSYNEQFF,TGTGCCAGCATCAGAGGGTTCTCCTACAATGAGCAGTTCTTC
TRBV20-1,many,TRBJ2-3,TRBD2,CSAITGGEEDTQYF,TGCAGTGCTATAACGGGAGGGGAGGAAGATACGCAGTATTTT
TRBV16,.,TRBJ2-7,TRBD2,CASSLIAGVDEQYF,TGTGCCAGCAGCCTGATAGCGGGAGTGGACGAGCAGTACTTC
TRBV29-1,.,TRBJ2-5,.,CSVRPRGTQETQYF,TGCAGCGTTCGTCCCCGGGGTACCCAAGAGACCCAGTACTTC
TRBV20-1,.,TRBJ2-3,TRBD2,CSAWRAGGTDTQYF,TGCAGTGCCTGGAGAGCGGGAGGAACAGATACGCAGTATTTT
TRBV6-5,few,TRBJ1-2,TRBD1,CASSYRGQGRGYTF,TGTGCCAGCAGTTACCGGGGACAGGGACGTGGCTACACCTTC
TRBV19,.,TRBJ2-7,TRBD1,CASSPNPGQGAEEQYF,TGTGCCAGTAGTCCAAACCCGGGACAGGGGGCGGAGGAGCAGTACTTC
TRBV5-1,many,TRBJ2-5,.,CASSLVASPEETQYF,TGCGCCAGCAGCTTGGTGGCGTCGCCCGAAGAGACCCAGTACTTC
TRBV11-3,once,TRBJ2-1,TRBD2,CASSQGGAGDYNEQFF,TGTGCCAGCAGCCAGGGAGGAGCGGGAGACTACAATGAGCAGTTCTTC
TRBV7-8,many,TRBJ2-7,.,CASSPAASITYEQYF,TGTGCCAGCAGCCCAGCGGCCTCGATTACCTACGAGCAGTACTTC
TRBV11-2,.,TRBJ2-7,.,CASSLGLRYEQYF,TGTGCCAGCAGCTTAGGACTCCGGTACGAGCAGTACTTC
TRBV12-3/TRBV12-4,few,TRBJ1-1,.,CASSQDRYTEAFF,TGTGCCAGCAGCCAGGACAGATACACTGAAGCTTTCTTT
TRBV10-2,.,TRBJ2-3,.,CASALGRTSTDTQYF,TGCGCCAGCGCCTTGGGGCGGACAAGCACAGATACGCAGTATTTT
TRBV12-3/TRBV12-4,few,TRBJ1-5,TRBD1,CASSLGQAGQPQHF,TGTGCCAGCAGTTTGGGACAGGCGGGTCAGCCCCAGCATTTT
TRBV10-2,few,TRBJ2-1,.,CASSEDDEQFF,TGCGCCAGCAGTGAGGACGATGAGCAGTTCTTC
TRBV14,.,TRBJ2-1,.,CASSHLQGGRDEQFF,TGTGCCAGCAGCCATCTGCAGGGTGGTAGAGATGAGCAGTTCTTC
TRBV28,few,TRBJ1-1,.,CASSSHQGRAAEAFF,TGTGCCAGCAGTTCTCACCAGGGGAGGGCCGCTGAAGCTTTCTTT
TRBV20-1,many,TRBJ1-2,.,CSASLGVYGYTF,TGCAGTGCTAGTTTGGGGGTCTATGGCTACACCTTC
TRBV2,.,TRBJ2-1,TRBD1,CASMRQGNNEQFF,TGTGCCAGCATGAGACAGGGGAACAATGAGCAGTTCTTC
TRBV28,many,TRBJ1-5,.,CASSLGGPNQPQHF,TGTGCCAGCAGTTTAGGGGGGCCCAATCAGCCCCAGCATTTT
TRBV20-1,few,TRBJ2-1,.,CSAYTGNSYNEQFF,TGCAGTGCTTACACAGGAAACTCCTACAATGAGCAGTTCTTC
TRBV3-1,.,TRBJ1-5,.,CASSQAGLSNQPQHF,TGTGCCAGCAGCCAGGCAGGACTTAGCAATCAGCCCCAGCATTTT
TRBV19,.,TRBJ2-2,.,CASTRGTANTGELFF,TGTGCCAGTACTAGGGGTACCGCGAACACCGGGGAGCTGTTTTTT
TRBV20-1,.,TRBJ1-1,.,CSARGGNEAFF,TGCAGTGCTAGAGGCGGGAATGAAGCTTTCTTT
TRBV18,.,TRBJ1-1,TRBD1,CASSPTGIPFLNTEAFF,TGTGCCAGCTCACCGACAGGGATACCTTTCCTGAACACTGAAGCTTTCTTT
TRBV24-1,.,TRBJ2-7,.,CATSDPATEQYF,TGTGCCACCAGTGATCCAGCGACTGAGCAGTACTTC
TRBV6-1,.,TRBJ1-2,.,CASRTDGSIGYTF,TGTGCCAGCAGAACGGACGGCTCAATAGGCTACACCTTC
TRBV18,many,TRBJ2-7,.,CASSNQDTRDEQYF,TGTGCCAGCTCAAACCAAGACACGAGGGACGAGCAGTACTTC
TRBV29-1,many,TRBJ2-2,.,CSVERGSGELFF,TGCAGCGTTGAAAGGGGATCCGGGGAGCTGTTTTTT
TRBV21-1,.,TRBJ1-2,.,CASSKVGAYGYTF,TGTGCCAGCAGCAAAGTTGGGGCGTATGGCTACACCTTC
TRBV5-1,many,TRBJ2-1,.,CASSLELATAYNEQFF,TGCGCCAGCAGCTTGGAGTTAGCGACAGCCTACAATGAGCAGTTCTTC
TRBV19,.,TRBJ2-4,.,CASSIDWVRVDIQYF,TGTGCCAGTAGTATAGATTGGGTCAGGGTGGACATTCAGTACTTC